This TCR beta chain appears in the sequencing data of a study of metastatic and nonmetastatic thyroid tumors (dated by TCRdb to between 2020 and 2021). Looking at the study overall: The researchers compared repertoires between peripheral blood samples and tumor or nodule tissue samples from patients with malignant or benign thyroid disease.

Before undergoing thyroid surgery, none of the patients had been given any kind of treatment. Using T-cell receptor beta sequencing, the study looked back at clinical samples from patients collected from the early 2010s to the late 2010s. For this clone: The antigen it recognizes is unknown. No much larger clone exists at a distance of one base, and base qualities are not known.

The library was prepared using PCR. The sample was run on an Illumina HiSeq 4000. High-throughput sequencing was used to profile the CDR3 region of the TCR beta-chain in every patient. The original methods were these. The researchers built a classifier to tell apart papillary thyroid cancer patients with distant metastasis, based on CDR3 differences among clinicopathological groups. The Shannon index was used to measure repertoire diversity, and the Morisita-Horn index was used to measure how similar tumor and blood repertoires were. The public reads were run again by TCRdb, first through fastp at Q25 and then through MiXCR, and only productive beta chains were kept. In this record, the V and J calls reflect TCRdb's handling and not the investigators' own analysis. The sample records roughly 20,000 clones, around 34% of which are singletons. The leading ten clones occupy approximately 30% of the sample.

Paper-wide results and their limitations: In both blood and tumor samples, malignant tumors were reported to have significantly higher TCR beta diversity than benign nodules.

The source of this sequence is a female donor with papillary thyroid cancer or a benign thyroid nodule (not recorded which). Some clones in this sample may be carry-over from other donors' samples. The sample was tumor tissue.

The CDR3 loop reads CASMRGSYNEQFF. Read as DNA, the sequence is TGCGCCAGCATGAGAGGGTCCTACAATGAGCAGTTCTTC. Recombination linked TRBV5-1 to TRBJ2-1; TRBD2 is a weak D gene call, 5 bases matching. As encoded in the germline V gene, CDR1 is SGHRS while CDR2 is YFSETQ. V and J lose 6 bases and 1 base, and a span of 8 bases separates them. From the cysteine up to the phenylalanine, the CDR3 has a length of 13 residues. CDR3 DNA only is kept here, 39 bases in frame from base 1.